This TCR beta chain came from a study of blood T cell repertoires in COVID-19. Whole-study context: Sites in the United States, Italy and Spain provided acute and convalescent COVID-19 samples. In each case, the material was cDNA or gDNA derived from T cells, B-cell-depleted T cells, or PBMCs.

Study processing details: Amplification of reference gene primers was used by the study to estimate nucleated cell counts. Measured with immunoSEQ multiplex PCR; TCRdb has only the in-frame clones, and not every one. V and J calls plus clone size are reproduced from that table; the DNA served to infer D and trimming. This table has roughly 230,000 clones, around 83% appearing once. Sequenced input: peripheral blood. This receptor was taken from a man aged 40-55 years with active or convalescent COVID-19.

CDR3 DNA sequence: TGCAGTGCTAGTCGGGAACCCTATGGCTACACCTTC. This translates into CSASREPYGYTF. The chain couples TRBV20-1 to TRBJ1-2; D ambiguous. Germline CDR1 is DFQATT and CDR2 is SNEGSKA (reference sequence). Trimming took off 3 bases at V and 4 bases at J, with 9 bases between the two ends. This CDR3 region has 12 residues.